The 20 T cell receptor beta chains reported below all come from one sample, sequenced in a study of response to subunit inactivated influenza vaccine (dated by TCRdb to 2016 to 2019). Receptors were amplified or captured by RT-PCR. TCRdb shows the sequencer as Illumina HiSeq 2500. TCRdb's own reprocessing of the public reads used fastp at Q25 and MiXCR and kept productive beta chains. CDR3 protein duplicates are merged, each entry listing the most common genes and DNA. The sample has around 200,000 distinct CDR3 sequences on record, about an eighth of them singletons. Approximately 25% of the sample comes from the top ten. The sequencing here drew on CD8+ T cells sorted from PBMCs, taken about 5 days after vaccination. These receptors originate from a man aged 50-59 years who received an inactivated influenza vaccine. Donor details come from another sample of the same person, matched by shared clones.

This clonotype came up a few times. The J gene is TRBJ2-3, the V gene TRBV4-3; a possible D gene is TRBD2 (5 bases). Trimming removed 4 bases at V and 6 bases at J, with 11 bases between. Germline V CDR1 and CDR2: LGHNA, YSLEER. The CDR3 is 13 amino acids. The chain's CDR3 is CASSRTRSDTQYF. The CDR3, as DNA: TGCGCCAGCAGCCGAACTAGATCCGATACGCAGTATTTT.

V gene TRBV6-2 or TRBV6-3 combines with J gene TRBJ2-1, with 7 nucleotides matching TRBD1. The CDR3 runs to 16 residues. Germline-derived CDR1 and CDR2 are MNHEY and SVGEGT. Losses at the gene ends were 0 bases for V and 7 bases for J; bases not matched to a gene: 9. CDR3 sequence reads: CASSYSIQGRGNEQFF. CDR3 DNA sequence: TGTGCCAGCAGTTACTCGATACAGGGGAGAGGGAATGAGCAGTTCTTC.

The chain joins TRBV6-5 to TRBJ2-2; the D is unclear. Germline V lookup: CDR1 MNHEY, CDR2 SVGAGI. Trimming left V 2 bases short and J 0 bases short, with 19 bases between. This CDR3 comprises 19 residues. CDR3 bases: TGTGCCAGCAGTTACGGGCCGAATTACGTGGAAGCGAACACCGGGGAGCTGTTTTTT. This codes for CASSYGPNYVEANTGELFF.

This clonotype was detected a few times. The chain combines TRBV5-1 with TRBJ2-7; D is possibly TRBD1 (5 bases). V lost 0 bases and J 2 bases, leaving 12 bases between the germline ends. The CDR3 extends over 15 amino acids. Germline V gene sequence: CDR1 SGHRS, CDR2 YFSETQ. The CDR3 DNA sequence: TGCGCCAGCAGCTTGGAATTAGGGGCCCCCTACGAGCAGTACTTC. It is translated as CASSLELGAPYEQYF.

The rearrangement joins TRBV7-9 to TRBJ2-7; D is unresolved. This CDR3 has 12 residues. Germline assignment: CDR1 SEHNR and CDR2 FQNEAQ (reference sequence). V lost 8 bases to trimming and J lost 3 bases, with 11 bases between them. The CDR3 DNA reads TGTGCCAGCGGGCTGGACGGCTACGAGCAGTACTTC. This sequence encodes CASGLDGYEQYF.

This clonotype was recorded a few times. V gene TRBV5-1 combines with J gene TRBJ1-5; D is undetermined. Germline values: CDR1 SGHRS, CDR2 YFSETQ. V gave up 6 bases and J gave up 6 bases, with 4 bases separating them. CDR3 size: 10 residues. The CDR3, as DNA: TGCGCCAGCAAGTTTCAGCCCCAGCATTTT. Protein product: CASKFQPQHF.

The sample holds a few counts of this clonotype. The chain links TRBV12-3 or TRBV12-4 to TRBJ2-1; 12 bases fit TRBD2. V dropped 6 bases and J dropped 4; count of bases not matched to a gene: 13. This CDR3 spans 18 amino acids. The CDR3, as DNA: TGTGCCAGCAGCCTTATCCCGATACTAGCGGGGGGATACAATGAGCAGTTCTTC. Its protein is CASSLIPILAGGYNEQFF.

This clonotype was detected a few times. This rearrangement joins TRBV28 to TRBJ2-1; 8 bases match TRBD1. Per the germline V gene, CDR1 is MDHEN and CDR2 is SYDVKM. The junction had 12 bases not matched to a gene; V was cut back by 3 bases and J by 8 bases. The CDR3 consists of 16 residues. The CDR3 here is CASSFLTTGDHDEQFF. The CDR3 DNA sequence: TGTGCCAGCAGTTTTCTTACGACAGGGGATCATGATGAGCAGTTCTTC.

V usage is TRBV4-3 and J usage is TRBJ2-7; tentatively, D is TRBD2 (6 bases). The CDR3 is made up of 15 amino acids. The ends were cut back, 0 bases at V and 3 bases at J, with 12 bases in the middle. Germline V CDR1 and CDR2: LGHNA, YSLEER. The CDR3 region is CASSQERASDYEQYF. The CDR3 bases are TGCGCCAGCAGCCAAGAGCGGGCTAGCGACTACGAGCAGTACTTC.

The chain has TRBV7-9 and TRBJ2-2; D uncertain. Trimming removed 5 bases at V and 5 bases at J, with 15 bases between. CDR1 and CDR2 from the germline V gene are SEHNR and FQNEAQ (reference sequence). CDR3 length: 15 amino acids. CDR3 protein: CASSIRAPTTGELFF. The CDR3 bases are TGTGCCAGCAGCATACGGGCCCCTACAACCGGGGAGCTGTTTTTT. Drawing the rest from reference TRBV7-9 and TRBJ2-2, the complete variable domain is DTGVSQNPRHKITKRGQNVTFRCDPISEHNRLYWYRQTLGQGPEFLTYFQNEAQLEKSRLLSDRFSAERPKGSFSTLEIQRTEQGDSAMYLCASSIRAPTTGELFFGEGSRLTVL.

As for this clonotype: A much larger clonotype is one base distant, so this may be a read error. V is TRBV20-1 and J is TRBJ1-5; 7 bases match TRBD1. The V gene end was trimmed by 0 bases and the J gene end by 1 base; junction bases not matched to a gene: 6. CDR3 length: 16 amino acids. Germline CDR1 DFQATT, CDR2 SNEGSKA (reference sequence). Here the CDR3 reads CSARDTNRGSNQPQHF. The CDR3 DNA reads TGCAGTGCTAGAGATACGAACAGGGGAAGCAATCAGCCCCAGCATTTT.

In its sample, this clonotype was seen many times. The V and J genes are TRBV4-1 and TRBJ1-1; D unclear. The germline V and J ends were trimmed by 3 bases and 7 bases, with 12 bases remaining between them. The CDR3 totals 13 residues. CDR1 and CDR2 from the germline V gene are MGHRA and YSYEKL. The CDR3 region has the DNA TGCGCCAGCAGCCAGTCTTTGGCCCTTGAAGCTTTCTTT. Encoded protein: CASSQSLALEAFF.

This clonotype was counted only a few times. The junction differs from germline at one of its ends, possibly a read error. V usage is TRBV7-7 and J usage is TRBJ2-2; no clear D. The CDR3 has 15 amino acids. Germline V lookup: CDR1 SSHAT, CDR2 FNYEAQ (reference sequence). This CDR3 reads CASSLMPGSDGELFF. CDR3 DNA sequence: TGTGCTAGCAGCCTGATGCCGGGTTCTGACGGGGAGCTGTTTTTT.

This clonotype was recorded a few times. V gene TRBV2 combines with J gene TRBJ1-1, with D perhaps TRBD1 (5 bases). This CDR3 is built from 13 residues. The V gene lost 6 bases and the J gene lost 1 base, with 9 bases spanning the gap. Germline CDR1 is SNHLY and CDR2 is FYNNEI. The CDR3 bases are TGTGCCAGCAGGACAGCTCCGAACACTGAAGCTTTCTTT. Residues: CASRTAPNTEAFF.

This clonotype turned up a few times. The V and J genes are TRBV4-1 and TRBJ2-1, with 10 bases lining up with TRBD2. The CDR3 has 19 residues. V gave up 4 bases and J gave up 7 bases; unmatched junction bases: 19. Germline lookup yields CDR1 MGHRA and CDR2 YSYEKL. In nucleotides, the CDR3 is TGCGCCAGCAGCCCCCGATCAGTTCTAGCGGGGGCCCCGGGGAATGAGCAGTTCTTC. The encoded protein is CASSPRSVLAGAPGNEQFF.

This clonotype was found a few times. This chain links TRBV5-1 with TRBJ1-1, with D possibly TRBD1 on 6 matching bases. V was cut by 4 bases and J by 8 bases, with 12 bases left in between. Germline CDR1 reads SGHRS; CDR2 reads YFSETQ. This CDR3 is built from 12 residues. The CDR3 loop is CASSMNRVEAFF. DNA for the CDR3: TGCGCCAGCAGCATGAACAGGGTGGAAGCTTTCTTT.

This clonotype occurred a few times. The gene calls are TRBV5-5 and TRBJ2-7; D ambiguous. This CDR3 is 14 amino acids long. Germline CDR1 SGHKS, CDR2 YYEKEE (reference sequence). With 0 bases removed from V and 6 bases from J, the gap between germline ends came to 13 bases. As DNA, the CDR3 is TGTGCCAGCAGCTTGGAGCTAGACGGGCTCGAGCAGTACTTC. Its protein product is CASSLELDGLEQYF.

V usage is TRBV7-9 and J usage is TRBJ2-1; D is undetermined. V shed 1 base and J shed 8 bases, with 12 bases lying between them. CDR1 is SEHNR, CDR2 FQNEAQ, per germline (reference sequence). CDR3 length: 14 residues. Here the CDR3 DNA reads TGTGCCAGCAGCTTAGGTCTATGGCCCGATGAGCAGTTCTTC. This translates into CASSLGLWPDEQFF.

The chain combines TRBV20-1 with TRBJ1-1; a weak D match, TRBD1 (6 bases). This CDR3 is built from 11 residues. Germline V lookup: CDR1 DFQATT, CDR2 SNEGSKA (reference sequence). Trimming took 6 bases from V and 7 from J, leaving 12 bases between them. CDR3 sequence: CSAGPTGEAFF. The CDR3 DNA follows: TGCAGTGCGGGCCCGACAGGTGAAGCTTTCTTT.

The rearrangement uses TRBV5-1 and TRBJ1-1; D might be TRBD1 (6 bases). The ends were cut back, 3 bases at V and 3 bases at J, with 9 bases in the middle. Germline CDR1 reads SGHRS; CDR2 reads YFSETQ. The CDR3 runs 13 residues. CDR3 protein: CASSSDRHTEAFF. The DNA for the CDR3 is TGCGCCAGCAGCTCGGACAGACACACTGAAGCTTTCTTT. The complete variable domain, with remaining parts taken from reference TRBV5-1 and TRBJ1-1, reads KAGVTQTPRYLIKTRGQQVTLSCSPISGHRSVSWYQQTPGQGLQFLFEYFSETQRNKGNFPGRFSGRQFSNSRSEMNVSTLELGDSALYLCASSSDRHTEAFFGQGTRLTVV.